The 6 T cell receptor beta chains below come from one sample, sequenced in a study of response to subunit inactivated influenza vaccine. TCRdb ran MiXCR on the RT-PCR reads and lists one entry per CDR3 protein. The sample has roughly 540,000 distinct CDR3 sequences; 20% to 25% are singletons. This sample was shared with a second study, whose subject was T cells expressing NK-cell markers. This second study says: For TCR beta, cDNA was produced by 5'RACE template switching with UMIs.

Sample: CD4+ T cells sorted from PBMCs, taken 11 to 12 days after vaccination. These TCRs come from a man aged 50-59 years who received an inactivated influenza vaccine.

The chain recombines TRBV20-1 with TRBJ2-3; 14 nucleotides align to TRBD2. Trimming removed 7 bases from V and 4 bases from J; junction bases left unmatched: 7. The CDR3 is 15 amino acids. Germline lookup yields CDR1 DFQATT and CDR2 SNEGSKA (reference sequence). The CDR3 region has the DNA TGCAGTGGACTAGCGGGAGGGCCGATCGCAGATACGCAGTATTTT. This sequence encodes CSGLAGGPIADTQYF.

The V and J genes are TRBV6-6 and TRBJ1-2; D unclear. CDR1 and CDR2 (germline): MNHNY, SVGAGI (reference sequence). The germline V and J ends were trimmed by 6 bases and 0 bases, with 5 bases remaining between them. This CDR3 comprises 12 residues. The chain's CDR3 is CASSPTNYGYTF. CDR3 in DNA: TGTGCCAGCAGCCCGACTAACTATGGCTACACCTTC.

This clonotype was counted only a few times. The rearrangement links TRBV6-2 or TRBV6-3 to TRBJ2-1, with 11 bases fitting TRBD2. The CDR3 is made up of 14 amino acids. CDR1 and CDR2 from the germline V gene are MNHEY and SVGEGT. With 9 bases clipped from V and 2 bases from J, the junction kept 3 bases outside the gene matches. CDR3 residues: CASGGLAAYNEQFF. The CDR3 region has the DNA TGTGCCAGTGGGGGACTAGCGGCCTACAATGAGCAGTTCTTC.

This clonotype was seen at least ten times. The V and J genes are TRBV7-9 and TRBJ2-1; D is perhaps TRBD2 (5 bases). Trimming removed 5 bases at V and 7 bases at J, with 9 bases between. CDR1 and CDR2 from the germline V gene are SEHNR and FQNEAQ (reference sequence). This CDR3 has 12 residues. The CDR3: CASSPDLNEQFF. The DNA for the CDR3 is TGTGCCAGCAGCCCGGACTTAAATGAGCAGTTCTTC.

This sequence joins TRBV6-1 and TRBJ1-3; 7 positions agree with TRBD1. This CDR3 region has 15 residues. The V gene end was trimmed by 4 bases and the J gene end by 2 bases; junction bases not matched to a gene: 5. CDR1 is MNHNS and CDR2 is SASEGT in the germline V gene. This CDR3 is CASSGTGVPGNTIYF. The DNA of the CDR3 is TGTGCCAGCAGTGGGACAGGAGTTCCTGGAAACACCATATATTTT.

The genes are TRBV20-1 and TRBJ2-6; TRBD1 might be the D (5 bases). Trimming cost V 4 bases and J 0 bases, with 16 bases left between them. The CDR3 has 17 residues. Germline V gene lookup returns CDR1 DFQATT and CDR2 SNEGSKA (reference sequence). Here the CDR3 reads CSATKDSLSSGANVLTF. Written as DNA, the CDR3 is TGCAGTGCTACCAAAGACAGCCTAAGCTCTGGGGCCAACGTCCTGACTTTC.